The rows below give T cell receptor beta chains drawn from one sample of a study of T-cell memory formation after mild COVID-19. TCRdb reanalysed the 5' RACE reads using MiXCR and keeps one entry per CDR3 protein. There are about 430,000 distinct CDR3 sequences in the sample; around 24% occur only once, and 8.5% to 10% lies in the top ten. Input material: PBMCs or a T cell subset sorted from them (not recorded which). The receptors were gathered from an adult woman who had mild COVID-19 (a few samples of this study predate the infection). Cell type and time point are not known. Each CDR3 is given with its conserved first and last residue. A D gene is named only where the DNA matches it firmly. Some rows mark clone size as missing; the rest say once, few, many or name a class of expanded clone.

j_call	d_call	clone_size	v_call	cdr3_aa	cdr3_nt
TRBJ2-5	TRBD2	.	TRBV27	CASSFRGLAGRETQYF	TGTGCCAGCAGTTTTCGGGGACTAGCGGGGAGAGAGACCCAGTACTTC
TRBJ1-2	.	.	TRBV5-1	CASSPETANYGYTF	TGCGCCAGCAGCCCAGAGACCGCTAACTATGGCTACACCTTC
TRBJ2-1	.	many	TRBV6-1	CASSAWDNEQFF	TGTGCCAGCAGTGCCTGGGACAATGAGCAGTTCTTC
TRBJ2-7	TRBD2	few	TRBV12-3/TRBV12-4	CASSPGASGDYEQYF	TGTGCCAGCAGTCCCGGGGCTAGCGGGGACTACGAGCAGTACTTC
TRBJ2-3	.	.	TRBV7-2	CASSHRPTDTQYF	TGTGCCAGCAGCCACAGACCCACAGATACGCAGTATTTT
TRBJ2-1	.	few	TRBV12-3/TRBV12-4	CASSLRGGRLGEQFF	TGTGCCAGCAGTTTGAGGGGGGGTAGGTTGGGTGAGCAGTTCTTC
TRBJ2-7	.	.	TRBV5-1	CASSLVDIPTYEQYF	TGCGCCAGCAGCTTGGTAGACATACCTACCTACGAGCAGTACTTC
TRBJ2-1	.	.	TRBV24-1	CATSDVQGSEQFF	TGTGCCACCAGTGACGTCCAGGGGAGTGAGCAGTTCTTC
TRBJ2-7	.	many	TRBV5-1	CASTPGVGYEQYF	TGCGCCAGCACCCCGGGAGTAGGCTACGAGCAGTACTTC
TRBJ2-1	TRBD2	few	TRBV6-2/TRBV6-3	CASSQNSGNAYNEQFF	TGTGCCAGCAGCCAGAATAGCGGGAACGCCTACAATGAGCAGTTCTTC
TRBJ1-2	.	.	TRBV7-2	CASSLAGNDGYTF	TGTGCCAGCAGCTTAGCAGGGAATGATGGCTACACCTTC
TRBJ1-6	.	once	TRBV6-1	CASRNLEPTSPLHF	TGTGCCAGCAGAAACCTGGAACCGACTTCACCCCTCCACTTT
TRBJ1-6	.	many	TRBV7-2	CASSLDHSYNSPLHF	TGTGCCAGCAGCTTGGACCACTCCTATAATTCACCCCTCCACTTT
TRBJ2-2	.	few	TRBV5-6	CASSRSGWGGELFF	TGTGCCAGCAGCCGTAGCGGATGGGGCGGGGAGCTGTTTTTT
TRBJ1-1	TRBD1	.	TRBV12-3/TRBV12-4	CASSRIQGLEAFF	TGTGCCAGCAGTCGTATACAGGGGTTAGAAGCTTTCTTT
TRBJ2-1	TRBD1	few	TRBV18	CASSPPGQGALNEQFF	TGTGCCAGCTCACCACCGGGACAGGGGGCCTTGAATGAGCAGTTCTTC
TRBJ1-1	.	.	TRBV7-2	CASSFTAGTEAFF	TGTGCCAGCAGCTTCACGGCGGGGACTGAAGCTTTCTTT
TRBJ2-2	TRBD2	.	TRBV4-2	CASSQDRSGSWAGELFF	TGTGCCAGCAGCCAAGATCGTAGCGGGAGCTGGGCCGGGGAGCTGTTTTTT
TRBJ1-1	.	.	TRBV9	CASSVATAVGTEAFF	TGTGCCAGCAGCGTAGCTACGGCGGTGGGCACTGAAGCTTTCTTT
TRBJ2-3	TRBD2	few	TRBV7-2	CASSFPAGGQDTQYF	TGTGCCAGCAGCTTCCCAGCGGGAGGGCAAGATACGCAGTATTTT
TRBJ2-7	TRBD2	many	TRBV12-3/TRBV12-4	CASSLGTSGTYEQYF	TGCGCCAGCAGCTTGGGCACTAGCGGAACCTACGAGCAGTACTTC
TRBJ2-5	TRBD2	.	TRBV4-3	CASSQDVAGVGETQYF	TGCGCCAGCAGCCAAGACGTAGCGGGAGTTGGGGAGACCCAGTACTTC
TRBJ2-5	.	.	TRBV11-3	CASSHRGGQETQYF	TGTGCCAGCAGCCACAGGGGAGGACAAGAGACCCAGTACTTC
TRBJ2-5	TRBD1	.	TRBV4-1	CASSQILTGYFRGETQYF	TGCGCCAGCAGCCAAATCTTGACAGGGTATTTTCGTGGAGAGACCCAGTACTTC
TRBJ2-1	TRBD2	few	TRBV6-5	CASSPGLVPPYNEQFF	TGTGCCAGCAGCCCGGGACTAGTCCCCCCCTACAATGAGCAGTTCTTC
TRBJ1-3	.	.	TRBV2	CASSEFGRALVYF	TGTGCCAGCAGTGAATTTGGCAGGGCCTTAGTATATTTT
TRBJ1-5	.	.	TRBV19	CASMGESDQPQHF	TGTGCCAGTATGGGCGAGTCTGATCAGCCCCAGCATTTT
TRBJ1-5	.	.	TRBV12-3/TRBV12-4	CASRPGNQPQHF	TGTGCCAGCAGACCAGGCAATCAGCCCCAGCATTTT
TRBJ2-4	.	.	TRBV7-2	CASSLGLRYQVDKNIQYF	TGTGCCAGCAGCTTAGGATTGAGGTACCAGGTCGACAAAAACATTCAGTACTTC
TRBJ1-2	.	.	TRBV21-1	CARSKLGRPRLGGYTF	TGTGCCAGAAGCAAACTAGGGAGGCCACGGCTGGGTGGCTACACCTTC
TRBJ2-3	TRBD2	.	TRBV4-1	CASSQILAGIGDTQYF	TGCGCCAGCAGCCAAATCCTAGCGGGGATTGGAGATACGCAGTATTTT
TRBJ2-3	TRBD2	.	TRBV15	CAIRRPGLAPGSTDTQYF	TGTGCCATCCGAAGACCGGGACTAGCGCCTGGCAGCACAGATACGCAGTATTTT
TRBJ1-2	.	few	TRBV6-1	CASSLLSTNYGYTF	TGTGCCAGCAGCCTCCTTTCCACTAACTATGGCTACACCTTC
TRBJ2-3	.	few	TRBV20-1	CSPMPGISSDTQYF	TGCAGTCCGATGCCAGGGATCAGTTCAGATACGCAGTATTTT
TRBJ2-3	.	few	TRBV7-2	CASSPSGHSTDTQYF	TGTGCCAGCAGCCCTTCCGGACACAGCACAGATACGCAGTATTTT
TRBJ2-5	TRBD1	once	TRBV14	CASSWGTGPQETQYF	TGTGCCAGCAGCTGGGGGACAGGACCCCAAGAGACCCAGTACTTC
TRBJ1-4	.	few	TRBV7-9	CASSLALQGTNEKLFF	TGTGCCAGCAGCTTAGCCTTGCAGGGCACTAATGAAAAACTGTTTTTT
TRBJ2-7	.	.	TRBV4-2	CASSQDPGIGYEQYF	TGTGCCAGCAGCCAAGATCCGGGAATCGGGTACGAGCAGTACTTC
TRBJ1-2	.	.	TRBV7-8	CASSLAGTGRYGYTF	TGTGCCAGCAGCTTAGCCGGGACGGGACGTTATGGCTACACCTTC
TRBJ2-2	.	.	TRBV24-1	CATSDPNVGVTGELFF	TGTGCCACCAGTGATCCCAACGTTGGGGTCACCGGGGAGCTGTTTTTT
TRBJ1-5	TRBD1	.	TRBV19	CASSIPNSGQYSNQPQHF	TGTGCCAGTAGTATTCCCAACTCGGGACAGTATAGCAATCAGCCCCAGCATTTT
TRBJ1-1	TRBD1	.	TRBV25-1	CASSPLTGRSTEAFF	TGTGCCAGCAGCCCTTTGACAGGGAGGTCCACTGAAGCTTTCTTT
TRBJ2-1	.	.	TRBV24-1	CATVGPGPLSYTEQFF	.
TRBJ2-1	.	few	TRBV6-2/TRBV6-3	CASSYSEGVSEQFF	TGTGCCAGCAGTTACTCAGAGGGAGTAAGCGAGCAGTTCTTC